This TCR beta chain was sequenced during a study of blood T cell repertoires in COVID-19. V trimming: 7 bases; J trimming: 2 bases; junction bases outside the gene matches: 2. The CDR3 loop spans 13 amino acids. The germline V gene encodes CDR1 SGHTA and CDR2 FQGNSA. Sequenced by immunoSEQ multiplex PCR; TCRdb stores in-frame clones only, minus some. The sample lists 300,000 to 400,000 clones; approximately 91% were seen once. This receptor was obtained from a young woman who had been exposed to COVID-19. Material for sequencing was PBMCs or T cells enriched from blood (not recorded which). This chain links TRBV7-2 with TRBJ2-1; the match to TRBD2 covers 7 bases. The CDR3 coding sequence is TGTGCCAGCAAGGGACTACCCTACAATGAGCAGTTCTTC. It is translated as CASKGLPYNEQFF.